This T cell receptor (beta chain) was documented in a study of beta chain features in type 1 diabetes. Study conclusions and caveats: At VDJ recombination sites, type 1 diabetes patients had fewer insertions and more deleted nucleotides. For patients, the naive, central memory and Treg TCRB repertoires appeared more alike than for healthy donors.

This clone came up a few times. Its antigen is not identified. Other DNA sequences from this sample encode an identical CDR3 as well. The sequenced template was cDNA made from the entire isolated RNA. Only in-frame clones appear in the TCRdb table, and some are missing; sequencing was by immunoSEQ multiplex PCR. The sample holds about 620,000 clones, 15% to 18% seen once. Sorting produced populations that all topped 95% purity. There are 14 residues in the CDR3. The V gene lost 0 bases and the J gene lost 0 bases, with 6 bases spanning the gap. The V gene's germline CDR1 is KGHSH and CDR2 LQKENI. This clonotype was obtained from a man aged 18 to 35 in good health. The chain combines TRBV18 with TRBJ2-7, with D uncertain. Sequences were obtained from naive CD4+ T cells from blood. CDR3 in amino acids: CASSPPGSSYEQYF. In DNA form, the CDR3 reads TGTGCCAGCTCACCACCGGGCAGCTCCTACGAGCAGTACTTC.